This note documents a single T cell receptor (beta chain) sequence. This sample stems from a study of blood T cell repertoires in COVID-19. CDR1 SGHRS and CDR2 YFSETQ come from the germline V gene. V dropped 0 bases and J dropped 5; count of bases not matched to a gene: 11. This CDR3 is built from 17 residues. The data were produced by immunoSEQ multiplex PCR, yet TCRdb's version contains in-frame clones alone and is incomplete. The sample has about 430,000 clones, 88% seen once. The clonotype originates from a woman under 30 who had been exposed to COVID-19. The chain uses TRBV5-1 and TRBJ2-1; 7 bases map to TRBD2. Input material: PBMCs or T cells enriched from blood (not recorded which). DNA of the CDR3: TGCGCCAGCAGCTTGGCCGCCGGGAGCGGGGCGCACAATGAGCAGTTCTTC. Protein sequence: CASSLAAGSGAHNEQFF.